This paragraph covers one T cell receptor beta chain sequence. Here immunoSEQ multiplex PCR was the method, and the copy in TCRdb shows in-frame clones only, minus some. The sample records 400,000 to 450,000 clones, 80% to 90% being singletons. These data are taken from a study of blood T cell repertoires in COVID-19. Germline CDR1 reads LNHDA; CDR2 reads SQIVND (reference sequence). This CDR3 region has 15 residues. V shed 8 bases, J shed 0 bases, and the junction held 8 bases outside the gene matches. The clonotype originates from a man aged 25 to 45 who had recovered from COVID-19. The rearrangement links TRBV19 to TRBJ2-5; 8 bases line up with TRBD2. The sequenced sample consisted of PBMCs or T cells enriched from blood (not recorded which). The CDR3 sequence: CASGGLAVYQETQYF. The CDR3 nucleotides read TGTGCCAGTGGCGGACTAGCAGTTTACCAAGAGACCCAGTACTTC.